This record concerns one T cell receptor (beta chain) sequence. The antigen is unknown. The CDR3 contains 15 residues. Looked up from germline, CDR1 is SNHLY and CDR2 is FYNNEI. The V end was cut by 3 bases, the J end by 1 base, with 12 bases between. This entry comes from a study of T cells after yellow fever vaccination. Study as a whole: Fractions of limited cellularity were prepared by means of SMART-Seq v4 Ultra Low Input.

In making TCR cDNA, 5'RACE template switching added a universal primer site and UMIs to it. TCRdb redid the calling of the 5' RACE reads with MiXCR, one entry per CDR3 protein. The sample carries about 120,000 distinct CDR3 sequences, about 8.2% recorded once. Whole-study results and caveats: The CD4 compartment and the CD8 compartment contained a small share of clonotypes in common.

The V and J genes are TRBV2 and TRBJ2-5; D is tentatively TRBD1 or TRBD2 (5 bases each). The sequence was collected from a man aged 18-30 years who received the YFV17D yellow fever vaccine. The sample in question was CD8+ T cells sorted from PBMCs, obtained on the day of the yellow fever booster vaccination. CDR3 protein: CASSDFGTLQETQYF. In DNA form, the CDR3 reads TGTGCCAGCAGTGATTTCGGGACCCTCCAAGAGACCCAGTACTTC. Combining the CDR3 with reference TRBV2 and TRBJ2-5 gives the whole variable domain EPEVTQTPSHQVTQMGQEVILRCVPISNHLYFYWYRQILGQKVEFLVSFYNNEISEKSEIFDDQFSVERPDGSNFTLKIRSTKLEDSAMYFCASSDFGTLQETQYFGPGTRLLVL.